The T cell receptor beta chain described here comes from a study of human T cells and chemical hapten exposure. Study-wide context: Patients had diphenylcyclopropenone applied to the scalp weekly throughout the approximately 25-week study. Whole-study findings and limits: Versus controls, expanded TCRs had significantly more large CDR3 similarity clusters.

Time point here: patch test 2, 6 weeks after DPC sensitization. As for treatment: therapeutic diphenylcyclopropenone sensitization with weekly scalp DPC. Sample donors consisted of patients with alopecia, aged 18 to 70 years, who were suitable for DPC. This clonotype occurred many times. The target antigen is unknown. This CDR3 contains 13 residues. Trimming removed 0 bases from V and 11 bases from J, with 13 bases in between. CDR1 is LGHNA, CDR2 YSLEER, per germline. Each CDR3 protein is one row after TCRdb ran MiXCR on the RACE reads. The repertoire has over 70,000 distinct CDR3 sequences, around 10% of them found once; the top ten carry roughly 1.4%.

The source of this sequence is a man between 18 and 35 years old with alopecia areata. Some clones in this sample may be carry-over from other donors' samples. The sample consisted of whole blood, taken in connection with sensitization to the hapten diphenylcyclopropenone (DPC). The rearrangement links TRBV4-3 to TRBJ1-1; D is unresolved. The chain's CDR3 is CASSQDITPVAFF. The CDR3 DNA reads TGCGCCAGCAGCCAAGACATTACCCCCGTGGCTTTCTTT.